This record looks at one T cell receptor (beta chain) sequence and its context. The data are from a study of post-analysis software for immune sequencing data. Study summary: Courses of disease covered relapsing-remitting, secondary progressive and progressive-relapsing multiple sclerosis.

Included in the TCR beta cDNA libraries were unique molecular identifiers. TCRdb ran MiXCR on the PCR reads and lists one entry per CDR3 protein. In the table there are approximately 460,000 distinct CDR3 sequences, 45% of which are singletons. Sequencing was carried out using blood. The clonotype comes from a girl under 18 with multiple sclerosis.

The CDR3 here is CASSFAGTKNIQYF. CDR3 DNA: TGTGCCAGCAGTTTCGCGGGAACCAAAAACATTCAGTACTTC. The chain recombines TRBV28 with TRBJ2-4; possibly TRBD2 for D (6 bases). The CDR3 runs to 14 residues. Trimming cost V 3 bases and J 2 bases, with 8 bases left between them. Per the germline V gene, CDR1 is MDHEN and CDR2 is SYDVKM.